This TCR beta chain was found in a study of CD8+ T cells in alopecia areata. Overall study results and limits: The study found tofacitinib significantly decreased scalp clonality and expanded CD8+ clones among the top 100. While tofacitinib was given, many expanded lesional clones persisted in scalp and blood. Lesional scalp, notably in alopecia totalis/universalis, had clonality above that of normal scalp.

The treatment is: oral pan-JAK inhibitor, 5-10 mg twice daily. Of note for this clone: The antigen is not known.

Sequencing relied on a cDNA template that was reverse transcribed from extracted RNA. Clones were sequenced by immunoSEQ multiplex PCR, and TCRdb holds only the in-frame ones, with some missing. The table lists roughly 100,000 clones, under 70% of them singletons, with 15% in the top ten. Between the trimmed V and J ends, which lost 0 bases and 0 bases, there was a span of 14 bases. This CDR3 contains 17 residues. Sequences were derived from CD8+ T cells sorted from blood, sampled at week 4, from a patient treated with tofacitinib. The chain employs TRBV23-1 and TRBJ1-1; possibly TRBD1 for D (5 bases). TRBV23-1 is placed among ORFs of uncertain function. The TCR was taken from a human donor with alopecia areata. This CDR3 is CASSQSRGAPMNTEAFF. CDR3 nucleotides: TGCGCCAGCAGTCAATCGCGTGGGGCCCCAATGAACACTGAAGCTTTCTTT.